This T cell receptor (beta chain) was profiled in a study of cytomegalovirus exposure and HLA in healthy donors. Study-level findings and limits: In an earlier analysis, about 87% or about 30%: the productive usage of most TCR beta V segments.

Germline loops: CDR1 SGDLS, CDR2 YYNGEE. The J segment lost 7 bases and the V segment lost 3 bases, leaving 6 bases of the junction unmatched. There are 14 residues in the CDR3. This clone was counted only a few times. What it recognizes is unknown. Both 60 Vbeta primers and 13 Jbeta primers went into the PCR. Libraries were prepared by immunoSEQ multiplex PCR; TCRdb keeps only in-frame clonotypes and omits some of them. The sample records over 150,000 clones, under 85% being singletons. Sequenced material: PBMCs. This sequence originates from a man younger than 30 in good health and CMV-seronegative. The rearrangement links TRBV9 to TRBJ1-4; TRBD1 agrees at 7 bases. CDR3 sequence reads: CASSEEGAVEKLFF. Written as DNA, the CDR3 is TGTGCCAGCAGCGAAGAGGGGGCCGTTGAAAAACTGTTTTTT. Together with reference TRBV9 and TRBJ1-4, the CDR3 gives the full variable domain: DSGVTQTPKHLITATGQRVTLRCSPRSGDLSVYWYQQSLDQGLQFLIQYYNGEERAKGNILERFSAQQFPDLHSELNLSSLELGDSALYFCASSEEGAVEKLFFGSGTQLSVL.